The 26 T cell receptor beta chains listed next were all sequenced from one sample in a study of monozygotic twins with inflammatory bowel disease. TCRdb reprocessed the 5' RACE reads and reports one entry per CDR3 protein, with no DNA. The sample's table shows more than 300,000 distinct CDR3 sequences. The specimen sequenced was blood. These receptors all stem from a human donor with ulcerative colitis or Crohn's disease, or a healthy co-twin of an affected twin (not recorded which).

The gene calls are TRBV7-2 and TRBJ2-7; TCRdb reports TRBD1, a call that lacks DNA to check it against. The CDR3 spans 13 residues. Per germline, CDR1 SGHTA and CDR2 FQGNSA. CDR3 amino acids: CASSLWDNYEQYF.

The rearrangement links TRBV6-2 or TRBV6-3 to TRBJ2-7; TCRdb designates TRBD1, a call that cannot be tested without DNA. Germline V gene sequence: CDR1 MNHEY, CDR2 SVGEGT. The CDR3 is 15 residues long. The CDR3 is CASSTHRVSTYEQYF.

J is TRBJ2-7 and V is TRBV7-2; TCRdb picks TRBD1, but there is no DNA to check that call. CDR1 and CDR2 (germline): SGHTA, FQGNSA. The CDR3 is made up of 16 amino acids. CDR3 residues: CASSVTAGQGFYEQYF.

The gene calls are TRBV27 and TRBJ2-1; TCRdb picks TRBD1, but there is no DNA to check that call. Germline V gene data show CDR1 as MNHEY and CDR2 as SMNVEV (reference sequence). This CDR3 is built from 15 residues. This CDR3 is CASTREGGLYNEQFF.

V usage is TRBV4-1 and J usage is TRBJ1-4; TCRdb lists TRBD1, though no DNA is available to test this call. CDR3 size: 15 residues. CDR1 is MGHRA and CDR2 is YSYEKL in the germline V gene. CDR3 protein: CASSLGQGFNEKLFF.

The CDR3 loop is CATSDPSVAGGFAGNYNEQFF. The rearrangement links TRBV24-1 to TRBJ2-1; TCRdb reports TRBD2, a call that lacks DNA to check it against. This CDR3 is 21 amino acids long. Germline V CDR1 and CDR2: KGHDR, SFDVKD.

The CDR3 loop reads CASSLAGSSYEQYF. The rearrangement uses TRBV28 and TRBJ2-7. The CDR3 has 14 amino acids. CDR1 and CDR2 (germline): MDHEN, SYDVKM.

The chain carries TRBV28 and TRBJ2-7. CDR3 length: 13 residues. Looked up from germline, CDR1 is MDHEN and CDR2 is SYDVKM. The CDR3 loop reads CATSFGNSYEQYF.

V gene TRBV7-2 combines with J gene TRBJ2-3. CDR3 length: 15 residues. The V gene's germline CDR1 is SGHTA and CDR2 FQGNSA. The CDR3 reads CASSLVARSTDTQYF.

V usage is TRBV12-3 or TRBV12-4 and J usage is TRBJ2-2; without DNA, the TCRdb call of TRBD1 cannot be checked. There are 16 residues in the CDR3. CDR3: CASSRRGAKGTGELFF.

The rearrangement uses TRBV6-1 and TRBJ2-2; TCRdb gives TRBD2 as the D gene, but with no DNA this cannot be confirmed. The CDR3 has 16 residues. Per germline, CDR1 MNHNS and CDR2 SASEGT. This CDR3 is CASSPPRGGATGELFF.

The chain couples TRBV7-9 to TRBJ2-1; absent DNA, TCRdb's TRBD1 call cannot be checked. Germline V gene lookup returns CDR1 SEHNR and CDR2 FQNEAQ (reference sequence). The CDR3 consists of 15 residues. CDR3 sequence reads: CPSSPGRQGWNEQFF.

The chain joins TRBV28 to TRBJ2-1; TCRdb's assignment of TRBD2 cannot be checked, as there is no DNA. Germline V gene sequence: CDR1 MDHEN, CDR2 SYDVKM. This CDR3 is 15 amino acids long. This chain's CDR3 is CASSIVAGGGNEQFF.

The chain links TRBV4-3 to TRBJ2-7. From germline, CDR1 is LGHNA and CDR2 YSLEER. The CDR3 covers 14 residues. The CDR3 here is CASSQDVRTYEQYF.

The gene calls are TRBV9 and TRBJ2-7; the TCRdb call, TRBD1, lacks DNA for checking. The CDR3 is 16 residues long. Germline V gene lookup returns CDR1 SGDLS and CDR2 YYNGEE. CDR3 sequence reads: CASSVAAGTGGSEQYF. The full variable domain, completed using reference TRBV9 and TRBJ2-7, is DSGVTQTPKHLITATGQRVTLRCSPRSGDLSVYWYQQSLDQGLQFLIQYYNGEERAKGNILERFSAQQFPDLHSELNLSSLELGDSALYFCASSVAAGTGGSEQYFGPGTRLTVT.

This chain uses TRBV30 with TRBJ1-2. The length of the CDR3 is 14 residues. Germline CDR1 is GTSNPN and CDR2 is SVGIG (reference sequence). CDR3 protein: CAWSVRWGGYGYTF. The complete variable domain, with remaining parts taken from reference TRBV30 and TRBJ1-2, reads SQTIHQWPATLVQPVGSPLSLECTVEGTSNPNLYWYRQAAGRGLQLLFYSVGIGQISSEVPQNLSASRPQDRQFILSSKKLLLSDSGFYLCAWSVRWGGYGYTFGSGTRLTVV.

The CDR3: CASSVLGNTEAFF. V is TRBV9 and J is TRBJ1-1. Looked up from germline, CDR1 is SGDLS and CDR2 is YYNGEE. The CDR3 has 13 residues.

The V gene is TRBV27, the J gene TRBJ1-2; TCRdb names TRBD1, which stays unverified in the absence of DNA. This CDR3 has 16 amino acids. Germline V gene lookup returns CDR1 MNHEY and CDR2 SMNVEV (reference sequence). This CDR3 is CASSPWDRGLSYGYTF.

V gene TRBV7-9 combines with J gene TRBJ2-1; TCRdb indicates TRBD2, and absent DNA this call remains unverified. The CDR3 runs 16 residues. CDR1 and CDR2 from the germline V gene are SEHNR and FQNEAQ (reference sequence). The CDR3 region is CASSHPGLGVKNEQFF.

The chain combines TRBV27 with TRBJ1-5; TCRdb lists TRBD1, though no DNA is available to test this call. From germline, CDR1 is MNHEY and CDR2 SMNVEV (reference sequence). This CDR3 contains 15 residues. The CDR3 sequence: CASSRVGGGNQPQHF.

The V gene is TRBV6-5, the J gene TRBJ2-5; TCRdb outputs TRBD1, but without DNA this stays unchecked. This CDR3 has 15 amino acids. The germline V gene encodes CDR1 MNHEY and CDR2 SVGAGI. The CDR3 here is CASSSYSGGGETQYF.

The chain uses TRBV4-3 and TRBJ2-1; TCRdb indicates TRBD1, and absent DNA this call remains unverified. This CDR3 comprises 15 residues. Germline V gene sequence: CDR1 LGHNA, CDR2 YSLEER. The CDR3 here is CASSHLGTDYNEQFF.

The chain joins TRBV6-5 to TRBJ2-7; TCRdb gives TRBD1 as the D gene, but with no DNA this cannot be confirmed. The CDR3 totals 14 residues. In germline, CDR1 is MNHEY, CDR2 SVGAGI. This chain's CDR3 is CASSYQTGSYEQYF.

The rearrangement links TRBV7-2 to TRBJ1-1. Germline V gene data show CDR1 as SGHTA and CDR2 as FQGNSA. This CDR3 region has 13 residues. The CDR3 here is CASSLAEQAEAFF.

V and J are TRBV6-2 or TRBV6-3 and TRBJ1-1. Germline assignment: CDR1 MNHEY and CDR2 SVGEGT. This CDR3 has 12 residues. This CDR3 reads CASTGAPSSAFF.

The chain carries TRBV5-6 and TRBJ2-4. The CDR3 runs 17 residues. Germline V lookup: CDR1 SGHDT, CDR2 YYEEEE. The CDR3 protein is CASSLRIEPVAKNMQYF.